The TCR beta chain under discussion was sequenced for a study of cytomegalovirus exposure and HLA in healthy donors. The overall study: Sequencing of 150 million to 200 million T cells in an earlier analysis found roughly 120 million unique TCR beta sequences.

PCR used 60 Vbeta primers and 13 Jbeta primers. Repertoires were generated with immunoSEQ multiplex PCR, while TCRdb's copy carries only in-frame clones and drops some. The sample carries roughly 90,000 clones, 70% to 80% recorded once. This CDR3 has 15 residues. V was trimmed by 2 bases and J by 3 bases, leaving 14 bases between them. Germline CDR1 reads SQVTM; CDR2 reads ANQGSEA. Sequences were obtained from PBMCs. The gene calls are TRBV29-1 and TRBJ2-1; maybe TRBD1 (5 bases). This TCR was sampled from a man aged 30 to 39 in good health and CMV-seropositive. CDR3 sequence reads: CSVESRGHNYNEQFF. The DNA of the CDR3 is TGCAGCGTTGAAAGTAGGGGCCACAACTACAATGAGCAGTTCTTC.